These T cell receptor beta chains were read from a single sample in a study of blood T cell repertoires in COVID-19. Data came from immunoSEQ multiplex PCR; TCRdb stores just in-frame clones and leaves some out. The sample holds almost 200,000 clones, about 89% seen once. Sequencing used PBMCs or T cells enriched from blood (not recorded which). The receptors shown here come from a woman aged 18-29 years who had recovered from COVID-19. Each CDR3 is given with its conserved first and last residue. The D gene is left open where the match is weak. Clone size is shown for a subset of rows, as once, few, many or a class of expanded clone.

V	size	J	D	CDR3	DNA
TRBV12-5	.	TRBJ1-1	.	CASGLDSGMNTEAFF	TGTGCTAGTGGTTTGGACTCAGGGATGAACACTGAAGCTTTCTTT
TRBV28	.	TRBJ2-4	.	CASSRAGRKNIQYF	TGTGCCAGCAGCCGCGCGGGGAGAAAAAACATTCAGTACTTC
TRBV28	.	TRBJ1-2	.	CASNPVALFYGYTF	TGTGCCAGCAATCCCGTGGCTCTTTTCTATGGCTACACCTTC
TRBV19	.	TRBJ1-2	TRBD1	CASSPLTGGYYGYTF	TGTGCCAGTAGCCCTCTGACAGGGGGCTACTATGGCTACACCTTC
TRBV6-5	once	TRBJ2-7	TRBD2	CASRKTSLNEQYF	TGTGCCAGCAGGAAGACTAGCTTAAACGAGCAGTACTTC
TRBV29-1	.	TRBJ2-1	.	CSAAVEYNEQFF	TGCAGCGCCGCGGTGGAATACAATGAGCAGTTCTTC
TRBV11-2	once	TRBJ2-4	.	CASRGLAKNIQYF	TGTGCCAGCAGAGGACTAGCCAAAAACATTCAGTACTTC
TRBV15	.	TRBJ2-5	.	CATSGPWVRGEAQYF	TGTGCCACCAGCGGACCCTGGGTACGGGGAGAAGCCCAGTACTTC
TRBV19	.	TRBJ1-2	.	CASSPGVGALYGYTF	TGTGCCAGTAGTCCGGGCGTGGGAGCCCTCTATGGCTACACCTTC
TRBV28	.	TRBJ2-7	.	CASSQIYEQYF	TGTGCCAGCAGTCAGATCTACGAGCAGTACTTC
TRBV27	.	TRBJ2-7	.	CASREAPQGPYEQYF	TGTGCCAGCAGAGAGGCCCCTCAGGGCCCCTACGAGCAGTACTTC
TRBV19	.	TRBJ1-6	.	CASSNPPNSPLHF	TGTGCCAGTAGTAATCCGCCTAACTCACCCCTCCACTTT
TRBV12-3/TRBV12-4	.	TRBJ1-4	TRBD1	CASSFNDRGGLFF	TGTGCCAGCAGTTTCAATGACAGGGGCGGACTGTTTTTT
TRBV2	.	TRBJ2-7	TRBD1	CASSEGTGGSYEQYF	TGTGCCAGCAGTGAGGGGACAGGGGGTTCTTACGAGCAGTACTTC
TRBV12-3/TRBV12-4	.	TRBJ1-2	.	CASSEGGLYGYTF	TGTGCCAGCAGTGAGGGAGGCCTGTATGGCTACACCTTC
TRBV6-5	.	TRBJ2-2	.	CASTDFSGYTGELFF	TGTGCCAGCACCGACTTTAGCGGATACACCGGGGAGCTGTTTTTT
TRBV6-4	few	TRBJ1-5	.	CASSDSSHSNQPQHF	TGTGCCAGCAGTGACTCGAGCCATAGCAATCAGCCCCAGCATTTT
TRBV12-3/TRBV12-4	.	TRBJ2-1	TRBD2	CASRGLVGNEQFF	TGTGCCAGCAGGGGACTAGTCGGCAATGAGCAGTTCTTC
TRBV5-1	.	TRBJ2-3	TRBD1	CASSGTDSQYF	TGCGCCAGCAGCGGGACAGACTCCCAGTATTTT
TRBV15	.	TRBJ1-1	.	CATSRGTPGGTEAFF	TGTGCCACCAGCAGAGGGACCCCGGGAGGTACTGAAGCTTTCTTT
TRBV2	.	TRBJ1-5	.	CASSEEIQPQHF	TGTGCCAGCAGTGAGGAGATTCAGCCCCAGCATTTT
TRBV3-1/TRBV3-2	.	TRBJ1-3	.	CASSQVYSSGNTIYF	TGTGCCAGCAGCCAAGTCTACAGCTCTGGAAACACCATATATTTT
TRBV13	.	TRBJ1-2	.	CATSDSPHGYTF	TGTGCCACCTCGGACAGTCCCCATGGCTACACCTTC
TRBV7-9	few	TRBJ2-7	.	CASSPIGGGSYEQYF	TGTGCCAGCAGCCCGATAGGGGGGGGCTCCTACGAGCAGTACTTC
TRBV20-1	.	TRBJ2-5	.	CSASVTNTPETQYF	TGCAGTGCTAGTGTGACTAACACCCCCGAGACCCAGTACTTC
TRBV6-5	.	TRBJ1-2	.	CASRTISEASSGYTF	TGTGCCAGCAGGACGATCTCAGAGGCTTCTAGTGGCTACACCTTC
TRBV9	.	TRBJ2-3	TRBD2	CASSVRLAGGTDTQYF	TGTGCCAGCAGCGTAAGGTTAGCGGGGGGCACAGATACGCAGTATTTT
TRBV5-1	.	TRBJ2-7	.	CASSLTGYEQYF	TGCGCCAGCAGCTTAACGGGGTACGAGCAGTACTTC